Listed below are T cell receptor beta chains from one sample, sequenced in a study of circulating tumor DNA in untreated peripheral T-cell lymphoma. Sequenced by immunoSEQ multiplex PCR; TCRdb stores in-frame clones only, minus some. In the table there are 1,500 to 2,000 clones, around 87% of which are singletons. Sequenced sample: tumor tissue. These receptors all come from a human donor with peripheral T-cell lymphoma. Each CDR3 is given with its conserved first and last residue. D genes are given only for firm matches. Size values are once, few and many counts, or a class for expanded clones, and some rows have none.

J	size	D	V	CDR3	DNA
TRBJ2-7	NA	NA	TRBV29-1	CSGALDRYEQYF	TGCAGCGGGGCGTTGGACAGATACGAGCAGTACTTC
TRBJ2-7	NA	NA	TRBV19	CASSRSPTGPYEQYF	TGTGCCAGTAGTAGGTCCCCGACAGGCCCCTACGAGCAGTACTTC
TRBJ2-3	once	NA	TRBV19	CASKDSGDSDTQYF	TGTGCCAGTAAGGATTCCGGGGATTCAGATACGCAGTATTTT
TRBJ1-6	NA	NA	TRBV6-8	CASSSQEARSSPLHF	TGTGCCAGCAGTTCCCAGGAGGCGAGATCTTCACCCCTCCACTTT
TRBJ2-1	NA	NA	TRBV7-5	CASRLAGSSYNEQFF	TGTGCCAGCAGATTAGCGGGCAGCTCCTACAATGAGCAGTTCTTC
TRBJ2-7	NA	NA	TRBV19	CASSIDIERGLSYEQYF	TGTGCCAGTAGTATAGACATTGAACGCGGCCTATCCTACGAGCAGTACTTC
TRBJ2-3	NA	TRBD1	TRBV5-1	CASSQEGTGGVDTQYF	TGCGCCAGCAGCCAAGAGGGGACAGGGGGCGTAGATACGCAGTATTTT
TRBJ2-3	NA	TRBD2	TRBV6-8	CASSYVAGGPPDTQYF	TGTGCCAGCAGTTACGTCGCGGGGGGGCCCCCAGATACGCAGTATTTT
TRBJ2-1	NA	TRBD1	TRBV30	CAWIPGQGDNEQFF	TGTGCCTGGATCCCGGGACAGGGGGACAATGAGCAGTTCTTC
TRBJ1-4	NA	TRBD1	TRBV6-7	CASSYSGRQGEGEKLFF	TGTGCCAGCAGTTACTCCGGTCGACAGGGCGAAGGTGAAAAACTGTTTTTT
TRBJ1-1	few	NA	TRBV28	CASSLGHSNTEAFF	TGTGCCAGCAGTTTAGGACATTCGAACACTGAAGCTTTCTTT
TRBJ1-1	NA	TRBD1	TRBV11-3	CASSSSRRQGANTEAFF	TGTGCCAGCAGCTCCTCTCGGCGACAGGGGGCAAACACTGAAGCTTTCTTT
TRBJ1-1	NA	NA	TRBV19	CASSIWQSNTEAFF	TGTGCCAGTAGTATATGGCAGTCGAACACTGAAGCTTTCTTT
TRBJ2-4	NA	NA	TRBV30	CASGSGGIQYF	TGTGCCTCGGGATCCGGGGGCATTCAGTACTTC
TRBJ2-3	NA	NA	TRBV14	CASSQLVQGVGADTQYF	TGTGCCAGCAGCCAACTAGTGCAGGGTGTTGGTGCAGATACGCAGTATTTT
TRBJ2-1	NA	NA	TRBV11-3	CASSFLAGSNNEQFF	TGTGCCAGCAGCTTTCTGGCGGGGTCAAACAATGAGCAGTTCTTC
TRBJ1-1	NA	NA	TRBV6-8	CASINREGTEAFF	TGTGCCAGCATCAACCGGGAGGGCACTGAAGCTTTCTTT
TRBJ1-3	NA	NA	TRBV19	CASSIGGPLGNTIYF	TGTGCCAGTAGTATCGGGGGCCCTCTTGGAAACACCATATATTTT
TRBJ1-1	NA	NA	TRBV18	CASSQDPFIHPNIEAFF	TGTGCCAGCTCACAGGACCCATTTATCCACCCGAACATTGAAGCTTTCTTT
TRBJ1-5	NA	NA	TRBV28	CASSLQNQPQHF	TGTGCCAGCAGTTTGCAGAATCAGCCCCAGCATTTT
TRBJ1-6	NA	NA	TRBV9	CASTATAANSPLHF	TGTGCCAGCACCGCGACAGCGGCTAATTCACCCCTCCACTTT
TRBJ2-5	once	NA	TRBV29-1	CSARPSGEGTQYF	TGCAGCGCCCGACCGTCAGGGGAAGGGACCCAGTACTTC
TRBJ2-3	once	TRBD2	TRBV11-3	CASSSKTSGGTDTQYF	TGTGCCAGCAGCTCAAAGACTAGCGGGGGGACAGATACGCAGTATTTT